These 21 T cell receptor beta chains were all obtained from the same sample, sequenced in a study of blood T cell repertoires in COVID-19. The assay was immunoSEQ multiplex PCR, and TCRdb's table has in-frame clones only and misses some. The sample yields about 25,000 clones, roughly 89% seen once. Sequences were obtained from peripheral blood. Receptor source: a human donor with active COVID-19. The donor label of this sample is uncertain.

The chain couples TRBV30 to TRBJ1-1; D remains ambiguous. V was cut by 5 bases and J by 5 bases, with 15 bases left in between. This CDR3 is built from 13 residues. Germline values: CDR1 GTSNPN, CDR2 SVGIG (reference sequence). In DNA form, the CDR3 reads TGTGCCTGGCAGGCAAGCGGAGGGACTGAAGCTTTCTTT. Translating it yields CAWQASGGTEAFF.

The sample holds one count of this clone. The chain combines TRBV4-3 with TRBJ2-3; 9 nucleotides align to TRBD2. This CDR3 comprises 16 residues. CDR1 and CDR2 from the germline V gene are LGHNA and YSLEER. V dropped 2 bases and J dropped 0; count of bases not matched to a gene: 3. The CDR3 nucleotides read TGCGCCAGCAGCCAAAGACTAGCGGCTAGCACAGATACGCAGTATTTT. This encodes CASSQRLAASTDTQYF.

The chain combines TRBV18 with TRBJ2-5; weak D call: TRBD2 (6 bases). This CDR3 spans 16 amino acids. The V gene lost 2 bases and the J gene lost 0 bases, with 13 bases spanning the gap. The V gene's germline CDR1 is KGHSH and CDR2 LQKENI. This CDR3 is CASSPSGVADQETQYF. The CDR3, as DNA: TGTGCCAGCTCACCATCCGGGGTAGCGGACCAAGAGACCCAGTACTTC.

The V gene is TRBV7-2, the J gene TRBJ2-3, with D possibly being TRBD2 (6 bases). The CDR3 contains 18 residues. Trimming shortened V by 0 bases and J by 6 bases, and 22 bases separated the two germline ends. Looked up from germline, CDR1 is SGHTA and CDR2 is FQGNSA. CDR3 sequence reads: CASSLAGLTGPGGDTQYF. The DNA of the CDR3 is TGTGCCAGCAGCTTAGCGGGTTTGACGGGACCTGGGGGGGATACGCAGTATTTT.

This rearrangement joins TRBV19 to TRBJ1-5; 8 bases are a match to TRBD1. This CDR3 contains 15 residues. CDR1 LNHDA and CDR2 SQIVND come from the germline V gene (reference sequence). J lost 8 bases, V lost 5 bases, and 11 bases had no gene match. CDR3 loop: CASSDYQGAMEPQHF. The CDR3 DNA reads TGTGCCAGTAGTGACTATCAGGGGGCGATGGAGCCCCAGCATTTT.

The CDR3 DNA sequence: TGCGCCAGCAGCCTCCGGGACACTCTCCCCTACAATGAGCAGTTCTTC. The encoded protein is CASSLRDTLPYNEQFF. This chain links TRBV5-1 with TRBJ2-1; a possible D gene is TRBD1 (6 bases). V was trimmed by 4 bases and J by 2 bases, leaving 16 bases between them. In germline, CDR1 is SGHRS, CDR2 YFSETQ. The CDR3 extends over 16 amino acids.

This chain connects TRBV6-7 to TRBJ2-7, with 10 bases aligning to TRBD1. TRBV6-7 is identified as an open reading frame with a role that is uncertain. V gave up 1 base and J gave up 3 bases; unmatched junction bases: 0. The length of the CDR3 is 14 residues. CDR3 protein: CASSYWTGGYEQYF. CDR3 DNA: TGTGCCAGCAGTTACTGGACAGGGGGCTACGAGCAGTACTTC.

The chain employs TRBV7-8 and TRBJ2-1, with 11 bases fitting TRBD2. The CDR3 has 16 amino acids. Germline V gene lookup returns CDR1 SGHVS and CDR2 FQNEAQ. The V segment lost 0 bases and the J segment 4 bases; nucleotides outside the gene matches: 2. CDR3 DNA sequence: TGTGCCAGCAGCTTAGCAGGGACTAGCGGATACAATGAGCAGTTCTTC. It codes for CASSLAGTSGYNEQFF.

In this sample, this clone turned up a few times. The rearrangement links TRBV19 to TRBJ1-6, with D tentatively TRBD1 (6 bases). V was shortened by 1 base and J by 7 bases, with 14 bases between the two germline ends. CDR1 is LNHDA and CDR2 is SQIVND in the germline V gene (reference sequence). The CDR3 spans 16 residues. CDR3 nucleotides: TGTGCCAGTAGTATAGCTCACGGACAGCCAAATTCACCCCTCCACTTT. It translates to CASSIAHGQPNSPLHF.

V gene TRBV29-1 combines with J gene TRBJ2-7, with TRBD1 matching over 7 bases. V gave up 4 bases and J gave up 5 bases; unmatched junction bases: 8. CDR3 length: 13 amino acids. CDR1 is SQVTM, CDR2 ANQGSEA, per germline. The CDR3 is CSVGRTGLDEQYF. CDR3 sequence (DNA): TGCAGCGTTGGGCGGACAGGCCTGGACGAGCAGTACTTC.

The CDR3 protein is CASSLDHSGNQPQHF. The CDR3 coding sequence is TGTGCCAGCAGCTTAGATCATTCAGGAAATCAGCCCCAGCATTTT. The chain uses TRBV11-3 and TRBJ1-5; D gene uncertain. V was cut by 0 bases and J by 4 bases, with 10 bases left in between. The CDR3 consists of 15 residues. CDR1 is SGHNT, CDR2 YENEEA, per germline. Full variable domain (remainder filled in from reference TRBV11-3 and TRBJ1-5): EAGVVQSPRYKIIEKKQPVAFWCNPISGHNTLYWYLQNLGQGPELLIRYENEEAVDDSQLPKDRFSAERLKGVDSTLKIQPAELGDSAVYLCASSLDHSGNQPQHFGDGTRLSIL.

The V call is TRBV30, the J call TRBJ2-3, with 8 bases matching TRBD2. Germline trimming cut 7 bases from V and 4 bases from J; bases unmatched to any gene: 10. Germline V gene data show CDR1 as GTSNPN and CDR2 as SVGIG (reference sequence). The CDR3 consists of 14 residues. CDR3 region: CASGGQGKSDTQYF. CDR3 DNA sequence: TGTGCCTCGGGGGGGCAGGGGAAGTCAGATACGCAGTATTTT.

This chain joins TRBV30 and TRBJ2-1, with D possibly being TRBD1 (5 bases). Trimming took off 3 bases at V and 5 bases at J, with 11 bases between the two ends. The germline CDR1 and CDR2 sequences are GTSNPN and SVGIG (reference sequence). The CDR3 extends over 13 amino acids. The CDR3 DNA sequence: TGTGCCTGGAGCGTTGGGGCGGACAATGAGCAGTTCTTC. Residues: CAWSVGADNEQFF.

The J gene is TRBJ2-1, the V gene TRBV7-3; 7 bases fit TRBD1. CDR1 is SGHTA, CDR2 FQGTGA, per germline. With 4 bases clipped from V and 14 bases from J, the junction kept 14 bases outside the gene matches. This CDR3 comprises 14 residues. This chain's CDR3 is CASSSRQGEVNKFF. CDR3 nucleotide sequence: TGTGCCAGCAGCTCGCGACAGGGTGAGGTGAACAAGTTCTTC. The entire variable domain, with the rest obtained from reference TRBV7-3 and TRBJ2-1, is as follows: GAGVSQTPSNKVTEKGKYVELRCDPISGHTALYWYRQSLGQGPEFLIYFQGTGAADDSGLPNDRFFAVRPEGSVSTLKIQRTERGDSAVYLCASSSRQGEVNKFFGPGTRLTVL.

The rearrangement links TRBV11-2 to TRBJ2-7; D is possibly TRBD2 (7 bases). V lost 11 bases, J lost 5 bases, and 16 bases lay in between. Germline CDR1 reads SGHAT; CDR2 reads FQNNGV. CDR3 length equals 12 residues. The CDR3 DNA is TGTGCCTGGGGGGGCAATGGTAACGAGCAGTACTTC. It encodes CAWGGNGNEQYF. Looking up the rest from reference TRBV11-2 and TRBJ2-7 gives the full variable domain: EAGVAQSPRYKIIEKRQSVAFWCNPISGHATLYWYQQILGQGPKLLIQFQNNGVVDDSQLPKDRFSAERLKGVDSTLKIQPAKLEDSAVYLCAWGGNGNEQYFGPGTRLTVT.

The DNA for the CDR3 is TGTGCCAGCAGTACAGGGCGCGACACTGAAGCTTTCTTT. It encodes CASSTGRDTEAFF. This chain connects TRBV13 to TRBJ1-1; D possibly corresponds to TRBD1 (6 bases). This CDR3 is built from 13 residues. In germline, CDR1 is PRHDT, CDR2 FYEKMQ (reference sequence). V lost 6 bases, J lost 3 bases, and 11 bases lay in between. Full variable domain (outside the CDR3, taken from reference TRBV13 and TRBJ1-1): AAGVIQSPRHLIKEKRETATLKCYPIPRHDTVYWYQQGPGQDPQFLISFYEKMQSDKGSIPDRFSAQQFSDYHSELNMSSLELGDSALYFCASSTGRDTEAFFGQGTRLTVV.

The CDR3, as DNA: TGCGCCAGCAGCTGGGTGACAGGGTTACAAGAGACCCAGTACTTC. Encoded protein: CASSWVTGLQETQYF. The chain joins TRBV5-1 to TRBJ2-5, with 7 bases fitting TRBD1. The CDR3 length is 15 residues. In germline, CDR1 is SGHRS, CDR2 YFSETQ. V dropped 3 bases and J dropped 2; count of bases not matched to a gene: 7.

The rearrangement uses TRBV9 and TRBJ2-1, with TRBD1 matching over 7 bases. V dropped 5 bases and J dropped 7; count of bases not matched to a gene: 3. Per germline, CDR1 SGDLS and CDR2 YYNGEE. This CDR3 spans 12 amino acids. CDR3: CASRRGPNEQFF. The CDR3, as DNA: TGTGCCAGCAGAAGGGGGCCTAATGAGCAGTTCTTC.

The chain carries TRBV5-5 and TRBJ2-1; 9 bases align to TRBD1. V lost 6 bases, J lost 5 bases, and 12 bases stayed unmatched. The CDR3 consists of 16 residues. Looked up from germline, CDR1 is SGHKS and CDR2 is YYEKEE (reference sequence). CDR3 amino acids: CASIHTPGQGNNEQFF. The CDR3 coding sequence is TGTGCCAGCATCCACACCCCGGGACAGGGCAACAATGAGCAGTTCTTC.

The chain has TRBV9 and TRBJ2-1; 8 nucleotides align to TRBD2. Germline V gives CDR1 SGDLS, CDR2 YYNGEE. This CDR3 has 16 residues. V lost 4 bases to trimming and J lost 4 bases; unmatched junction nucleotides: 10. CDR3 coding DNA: TGTGCCAGCAGCTTCCATAGCGGGAAAAGTTACAATGAGCAGTTCTTC. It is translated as CASSFHSGKSYNEQFF.

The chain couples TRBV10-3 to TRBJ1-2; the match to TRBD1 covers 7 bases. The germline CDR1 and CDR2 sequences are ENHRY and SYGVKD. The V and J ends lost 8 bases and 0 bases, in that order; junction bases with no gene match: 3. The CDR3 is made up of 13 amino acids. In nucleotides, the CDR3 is TGTGCCATCTGGACAGGCCCTAACTATGGCTACACCTTC. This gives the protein CAIWTGPNYGYTF.